One sample yielded the 4 T cell receptor beta chains listed below, sequenced in a study of T cell repertoires in cytomegalovirus infection. One entry per CDR3 protein, called by TCRdb with MiXCR from the reads. The sample shows approximately 400,000 distinct CDR3 sequences, 31% of them seen only once. Sequencing used PBMCs. The receptors derive from a human donor in good health (CMV status not recorded). Some clones in this sample may be carry-over from other donors' samples.

A remark on this clonotype: The junction shows a germline mismatch at one end, possibly a read error. This sequence joins TRBV7-3 and TRBJ2-1; 8 bases map to TRBD2. This CDR3 comprises 15 residues. Germline CDR1 and CDR2: SGHTA and FQGTGA. The CDR3 sequence: CASSLNRGGLNEQLF. In DNA form, the CDR3 reads TGTGCCAGCAGCTTAAATCGGGGGGGCCTCAATGAGCAGTTATTC.

J is TRBJ1-1 and V is TRBV6-6; D is unclear. Germline CDR1 MNHNY, CDR2 SVGAGI (reference sequence). The length of the CDR3 is 13 residues. Deletions cut 6 bases from V and 0 bases from J, with 8 bases between. The CDR3 spells CASRLFMNTEAFF. DNA of the CDR3: TGTGCCAGCAGACTCTTCATGAACACTGAAGCTTTCTTT.

Details on this clonotype: The CDR3 ends on some other residue instead of the conserved phenylalanine or tryptophan, so this is likely a read error. This chain joins TRBV6-2 or TRBV6-3 and TRBJ1-1; the D is unclear. The CDR3 extends over 12 amino acids. Germline loops: CDR1 MNHEY, CDR2 SVGEGT. V gave up 6 bases and J gave up 5 bases, with 10 bases separating them. CDR3 protein: CASSLTGTEAFY. DNA for the CDR3: TGTGCCAGCAGCTTAACGGGGACTGAAGCTTTCTAT.

This clonotype was seen repeatedly, ten times or more. The CDR3 region has the DNA TGTGCCAGCAGCTTAGCGGGGGGATACAATGAGCAGTTCTTC. This sequence encodes CASSLAGGYNEQFF. The chain is built from TRBV7-3 and TRBJ2-1; 8 positions match TRBD2. Germline V gives CDR1 SGHTA, CDR2 FQGTGA. CDR3 length: 14 residues. J was trimmed by 4 bases and V by 2 bases; bases with no gene match: 1. The whole variable domain, filled in from reference TRBV7-3 and TRBJ2-1, reads GAGVSQTPSNKVTEKGKYVELRCDPISGHTALYWYRQSLGQGPEFLIYFQGTGAADDSGLPNDRFFAVRPEGSVSTLKIQRTERGDSAVYLCASSLAGGYNEQFFGPGTRLTVL.